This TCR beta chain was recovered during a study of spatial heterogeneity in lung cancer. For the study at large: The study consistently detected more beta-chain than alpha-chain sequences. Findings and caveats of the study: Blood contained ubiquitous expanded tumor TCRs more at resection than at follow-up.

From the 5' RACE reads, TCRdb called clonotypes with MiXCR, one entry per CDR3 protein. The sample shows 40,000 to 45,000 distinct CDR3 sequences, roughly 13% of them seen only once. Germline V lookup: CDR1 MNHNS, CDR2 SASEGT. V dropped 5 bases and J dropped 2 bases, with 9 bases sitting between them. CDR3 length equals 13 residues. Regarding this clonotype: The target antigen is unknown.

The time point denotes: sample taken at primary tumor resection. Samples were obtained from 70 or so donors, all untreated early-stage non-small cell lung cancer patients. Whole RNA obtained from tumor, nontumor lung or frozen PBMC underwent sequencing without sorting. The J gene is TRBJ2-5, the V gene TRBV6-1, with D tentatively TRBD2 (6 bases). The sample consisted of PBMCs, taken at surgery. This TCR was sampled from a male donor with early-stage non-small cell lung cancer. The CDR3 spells CASSRTIQETQYF. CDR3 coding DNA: TGTGCCAGCAGTCGGACTATTCAAGAGACCCAGTACTTC.